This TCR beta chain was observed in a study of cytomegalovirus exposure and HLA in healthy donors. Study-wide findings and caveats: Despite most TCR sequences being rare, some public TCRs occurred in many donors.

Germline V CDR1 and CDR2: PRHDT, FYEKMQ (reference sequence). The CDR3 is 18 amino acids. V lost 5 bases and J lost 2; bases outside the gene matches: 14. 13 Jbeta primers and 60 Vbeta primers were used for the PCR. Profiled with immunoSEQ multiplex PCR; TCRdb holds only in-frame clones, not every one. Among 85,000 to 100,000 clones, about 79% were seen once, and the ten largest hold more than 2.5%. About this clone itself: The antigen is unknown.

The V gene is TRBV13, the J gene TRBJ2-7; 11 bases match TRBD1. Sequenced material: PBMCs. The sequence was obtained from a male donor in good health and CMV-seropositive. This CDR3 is CASSLLPGVGQGAYEQYF. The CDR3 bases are TGTGCCAGCAGCCTCCTTCCGGGGGTGGGACAGGGGGCCTACGAGCAGTACTTC.